This TCR beta chain was observed in a study of T cells after yellow fever vaccination (dated by TCRdb to the late 2010s). Study-wide context: The SMART-Seq v4 Ultra Low Input RNA kit was used to prepare libraries from fractions with low cell numbers. Bulk TCR alpha and beta repertoires were sequenced longitudinally to track T-cell clones before and after primary and booster YFV17D yellow fever vaccination. Blood was collected at multiple timepoints before and after primary and secondary immunization, and bulk PBMC replicates and cell subsets were isolated. Two healthy male donors, one aged 18 to 29 and one aged 30 to 40 years, were included in the cohort.

Study-wide conclusions, independent of this receptor: A small share of clonotypes occurred in both CD4 and CD8 compartments, likely arising from convergent recombination. Most clones expanded after primary vaccination were re-detected after the booster (96% of CD4 and roughly 87% of CD8), suggesting broad memory maintenance. FACS-sorted repertoires could contain abundant contaminating clonotypes from the bulk population, so computational filtering was required. Compared with the primary T-cell response, the secondary T-cell response was faster but weaker, reaching its peak on day 5 rather than on day 15. Only a couple of donors were included in the study, so the extent to which the findings can be generalized is limited.

The germline V gene supplies CDR1 SGHRS and CDR2 YFSETQ. Including the terminal cysteine and phenylalanine, the CDR3 comprises 14 residues. Of all the DNA, just the CDR3 is kept, 42 bases in frame from base 1. Trimming takes 4 bases from V and 1 base from J, and the germline ends sit 8 bases apart. Relative to its sample, this clonotype is large (0.1 to 1%). No base qualities exist here, and no much larger clone lies one base off it. Explained via the paper, the treatment or condition label denotes: live attenuated yellow fever vaccine strain. A standard Ficoll-Paque protocol was used to isolate PBMCs from peripheral blood. Epitope-specific CD8 T cells were sorted with a dextramer loaded with the yellow fever NS4B epitope peptide, and anti-CD3 and anti-CD8 staining was applied. TriZol was used to extract RNA from bulk PBMCs, CD4 and CD8 fractions, and dextramer-positive and dextramer-negative fractions.

TCR cDNA was synthesized by 5'RACE template switching, which introduced a universal primer site and unique molecular identifiers. Priming for cDNA synthesis came from both the TCR alpha and TCR beta constant segments. Two PCR steps were used to amplify libraries, with sample barcodes and sequencing adapters being added in the second step. Libraries were sequenced on Illumina HiSeq 2500 (2x100 bp) or NovaSeq (2x150 bp). In the source study's methods: MIGEC was used to demultiplex reads and collapse the reads into UMI consensus sequences, and MiXCR was used for V(D)J alignment. Clonotypes responding to the vaccine were identified with edgeR on replicate PBMC samples, with the criteria of FDR below 0.01 and a log2 fold change above 5 up to day 15. CD4 or CD8 identity was assigned to each bulk clonotype according to whether the clonotype was present at higher abundance in the sequenced CD4 repertoire or the sequenced CD8 repertoire. Clonotypes enriched at least 10-fold in dextramer-positive over dextramer-negative fractions were defined as NS4B-specific, and CD4-biased clonotypes were excluded. Using fastp trimming at Q25 and MiXCR clonotype assembly, TCRdb reanalyzed the public sequencing data and kept in-frame beta chains. Rows matching on CDR3 protein sequence are summarized as one entry with the most common DNA and genes. TCRdb's processing, not the authors', yielded these V and J calls. The sample table records over 65,000 distinct CDR3 sequences; 10% to 15% of these occur just once. The ten largest clones represent approximately 25% of the sample.

The sequenced sample was CD8+ T cells not binding an NS4B(214-222) dextramer, sorted from PBMCs, obtained roughly 20 days after the first yellow fever vaccination. Sample cell subset or site, as interpreted from the label and publication: NS4B epitope dextramer-negative CD8 T cells. The rearrangement joined TRBV5-1 to TRBJ2-2, with no D gene named confidently. This clonotype was sampled from a man aged 18 to 35 who received the YFV17D yellow fever vaccine. At the DNA level, the sequence is TGCGCCAGCAGCCCAGGAATGAACACCGGGGAGCTGTTTTTT. It is translated as CASSPGMNTGELFF.